The rows below give T cell receptor beta chains drawn from one sample of a study of PD-1 blockade in classical Hodgkin lymphoma. TCRdb's copy holds only in-frame clones and misses some; the assay was immunoSEQ multiplex PCR. This table has around 35,000 clones, under 75% appearing once. The sample consisted of peripheral blood mononuclear cells (PBMCs), taken before the fourth cycle of nivolumab. Source of these receptors: a human donor with classical Hodgkin lymphoma. CDR3s include the opening cysteine and the closing phenylalanine or tryptophan. A D gene is named only where the DNA matches it firmly. Size values are once, few and many counts, or a class for expanded clones, and some rows have none.

clone_size,v_call,d_call,j_call,cdr3_nt,cdr3_aa
NA,TRBV19,TRBD1,TRBJ2-2,TGTGCCAGTAGTATTCACAGGGGACGGATATCCGGGGAGCTGTTTTTT,CASSIHRGRISGELFF
NA,TRBV4-1,NA,TRBJ1-2,TGCGCCAGCAGCCAAGATAGATTCGGCGCCCAATATTTTAACTATGGCTACACCTTC,CASSQDRFGAQYFNYGYTF
once,TRBV4-3,TRBD1,TRBJ2-3,TGCGCCAGCAGCCTCAGGGGACAGGGAACAGATACGCAGTATTTT,CASSLRGQGTDTQYF
NA,TRBV10-3,TRBD1,TRBJ2-7,TGTGCCATCAGTGAGTCGGAACGGGGACAGGGGAAACACGAGCAGTACTTC,CAISESERGQGKHEQYF
NA,TRBV7-9,NA,TRBJ1-2,TGTGCCAGCAGCTTAGGGGGAATGGACTATGGCTACACCTTC,CASSLGGMDYGYTF
NA,TRBV27,NA,TRBJ2-7,TGTGCCAGCAGTTTTCTCACCTCCCCCGAGCAGTACTTC,CASSFLTSPEQYF
NA,TRBV7-9,NA,TRBJ1-4,TGTGCCAGCAGCTTAGCGGGGCTGACTAATGAAAAACTGTTTTTT,CASSLAGLTNEKLFF
few,TRBV6-1,NA,TRBJ1-2,TGTGCCAGCAGTGAAGCGCTCGGCAGGGTTGATGGCTACACCTTC,CASSEALGRVDGYTF
NA,TRBV2,NA,TRBJ2-1,TGTGCCAGATCAACCTCAGGTGAGCAGTTCTTC,CARSTSGEQFF
NA,TRBV30,NA,TRBJ1-1,TGTGCCTGGAGTGTACTTGGGGGGCCGAACACTGAAGCTTTCTTT,CAWSVLGGPNTEAFF
few,TRBV11-3,TRBD1,TRBJ2-5,TGTGCCAGCAGCTTAGGGGAGACAGGGCAGCAGGAGACCCAGTACTTC,CASSLGETGQQETQYF
NA,TRBV6-1,TRBD1,TRBJ1-2,TGTGCCAGCAGTGAAGTCGCGTCAGGGGGCCGCGGGGGTGGCTACACCTTC,CASSEVASGGRGGGYTF
NA,TRBV6-6,NA,TRBJ2-7,TGTGCCAGCAATGATGCCTCCTACGAGCAGTACTTC,CASNDASYEQYF
NA,TRBV9,NA,TRBJ2-3,TGTGCCAGCAGCGTAGGGGCCCCAGATACGCAGTATTTT,CASSVGAPDTQYF
NA,TRBV10-3,NA,TRBJ2-3,TGTGCCATCGGGGAGGGGGCGAATACGCAGTATTTT,CAIGEGANTQYF
once,TRBV25-1,NA,TRBJ2-6,TGTGCCAGCAGTGAGGTCAGGCAGGGTGGAACCGGGGCCAACGTCCTGACTTTC,CASSEVRQGGTGANVLTF
few,TRBV2,NA,TRBJ1-5,TGTGCCAGCAGTGTGGATCAGCCCCAGCATTTT,CASSVDQPQHF
few,TRBV16,NA,TRBJ1-2,TGTGCCAGCAGCCAAAACCCCTCCGCATATGGCTACACCTTC,CASSQNPSAYGYTF
NA,TRBV29-1,TRBD1,TRBJ1-1,TGCAGCGTGCAAGGGGGCGCGGGAATTCGTGGAACTGAAGCTTTCTTT,CSVQGGAGIRGTEAFF